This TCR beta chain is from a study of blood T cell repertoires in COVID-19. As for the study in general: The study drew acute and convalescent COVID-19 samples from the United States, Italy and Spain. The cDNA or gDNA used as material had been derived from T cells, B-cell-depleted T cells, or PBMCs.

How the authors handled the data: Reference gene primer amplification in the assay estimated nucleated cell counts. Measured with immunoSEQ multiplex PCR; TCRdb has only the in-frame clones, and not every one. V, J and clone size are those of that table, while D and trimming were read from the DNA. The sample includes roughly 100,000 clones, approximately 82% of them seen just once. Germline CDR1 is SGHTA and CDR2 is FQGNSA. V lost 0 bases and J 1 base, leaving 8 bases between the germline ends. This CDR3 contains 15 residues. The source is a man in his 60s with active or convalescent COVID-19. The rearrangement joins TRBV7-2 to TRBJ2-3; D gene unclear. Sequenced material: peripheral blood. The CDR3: CASSLAIWRTDTQYF. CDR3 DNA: TGTGCCAGCAGCTTAGCGATTTGGCGCACAGATACGCAGTATTTT.